This TCR beta chain comes out of a study of blood T cell repertoires in COVID-19. Whole-study context: Nucleic acid was either cDNA or gDNA, and it came from T cells, B-cell-depleted T cells, or PBMCs.

Here immunoSEQ multiplex PCR was the method, and the copy in TCRdb shows in-frame clones only, minus some. The data show about 400,000 clones, 88% seen once. The V end lost 3 bases, the J end lost 4 bases, and 3 bases lay between the germline ends. The CDR3 covers 11 residues. The rearrangement uses TRBV12-3 or TRBV12-4 and TRBJ1-1; D call uncertain. The receptor was isolated from a woman in her thirties or forties with acute COVID-19. Sequenced: PBMCs or T cells enriched from blood (not recorded which). CDR3 DNA sequence: TGTGCCAGCAGTTTCGGCACTGAAGCTTTCTTT. As protein: CASSFGTEAFF.